This is a list of T cell receptor beta chains from one sample in a study of T cell responses to AZD1222 COVID-19 vaccine. Profiled with immunoSEQ multiplex PCR; TCRdb holds only in-frame clones, not every one. The top ten hold around 7.9% of the sample, which has approximately 180,000 clones, about 86% seen once. The starting material was peripheral blood, obtained on day 0 of AZD1222 vaccination. These receptors came from an adult in good health. Both conserved end residues are part of each CDR3. A D gene is named only where the DNA matches it firmly. The listing skips clone size in some rows; elsewhere it reads once, few, many or a size class.

size: -; V: TRBV3-1/TRBV3-2; D: -; J: TRBJ2-3; DNA: TGTGCCAGCAGCCCCCCGGGCCCAGATACGCAGTATTTT; CDR3: CASSPPGPDTQYF
size: -; V: TRBV4-1; D: TRBD2; J: TRBJ2-1; DNA: TGCGCCAGCAGCCAGCGCGATAGCGGGCTTCCTCAGTACAATGAGCAGTTCTTC; CDR3: CASSQRDSGLPQYNEQFF
size: -; V: TRBV9; D: -; J: TRBJ1-5; DNA: TGTGCCAGCAGCGTAGAGAGGGACGATAGCAATCAGCCCCAGCATTTT; CDR3: CASSVERDDSNQPQHF
size: -; V: TRBV5-4; D: -; J: TRBJ2-7; DNA: TGTGCCAGCAGCTTGGGCCGGGACATCTCCTACGAGCAGTACTTC; CDR3: CASSLGRDISYEQYF
size: -; V: TRBV4-1; D: -; J: TRBJ1-5; DNA: TGCGCCATAACCCCAGGGGTTGAACAGCCCCAGCATTTT; CDR3: CAITPGVEQPQHF
size: -; V: TRBV6-5; D: -; J: TRBJ2-6; DNA: TGTGCCAGCAGTACCGTCGGTTCTGGGGCCAACGTCCTGACTTTC; CDR3: CASSTVGSGANVLTF
size: many; V: TRBV19; D: TRBD1; J: TRBJ1-6; DNA: TGTGCCAGTCGACAGGGTCGAAGCTCCTATAATTCACCCCTCCACTTT; CDR3: CASRQGRSSYNSPLHF
size: -; V: TRBV7-3; D: TRBD2; J: TRBJ2-1; DNA: TGTGCCAGCAGCTCGAGCGGGGGGAGCTCCTACAATGAGCAGTTCTTC; CDR3: CASSSSGGSSYNEQFF
size: -; V: TRBV5-3; D: -; J: TRBJ1-5; DNA: TGTGCCAGAGACGGTTGGAATCAGCCCCAGCATTTT; CDR3: CARDGWNQPQHF
size: -; V: TRBV6-5; D: -; J: TRBJ1-5; DNA: TGTGCCATCCAGGGGTATAGCAATCAGCCCCAGCATTTT; CDR3: CAIQGYSNQPQHF
size: -; V: TRBV6-2/TRBV6-3; D: -; J: TRBJ1-4; DNA: TGTGCCAGCAGTTACCTATTCGCGGCAGAACTGTTTTTT; CDR3: CASSYLFAAELFF
size: once; V: TRBV10-3; D: TRBD1; J: TRBJ2-2; DNA: TGTGCCATCGCGGATACAGGGGTGAACACCGGGGAGCTGTTTTTT; CDR3: CAIADTGVNTGELFF
size: -; V: TRBV14; D: -; J: TRBJ2-7; DNA: TGTGCCAGCAGCCCGCGGGCGGTTTCCTACGAGCAGTACTTC; CDR3: CASSPRAVSYEQYF
size: few; V: TRBV6-5; D: TRBD1; J: TRBJ2-7; DNA: TGTGCCAGCAGCCGATACAGGACAGGGGCCTACGAGCAGTACTTC; CDR3: CASSRYRTGAYEQYF
size: -; V: TRBV4-1; D: -; J: TRBJ1-2; DNA: TGCGCCAGCAGCCAAGACGTTTGGGACAAGTGGCCGGGCTATGGCTACACCTTC; CDR3: CASSQDVWDKWPGYGYTF
size: -; V: TRBV5-4; D: -; J: TRBJ1-1; DNA: TGTGCCAGCAGCAACGGACAACTAAGAAGCACTGAAGCTTTCTTT; CDR3: CASSNGQLRSTEAFF
size: -; V: TRBV4-2; D: -; J: TRBJ1-2; DNA: TGTGCCAGCAGCCAAGATCGGGCGGAGGTAGATGGCTACACCTTC; CDR3: CASSQDRAEVDGYTF
size: -; V: TRBV7-2; D: -; J: TRBJ2-7; DNA: TGTGCCAGCAGCCCCCCGGGGGGGGACAGGCACTCCTACGAGCAGTACTTC; CDR3: CASSPPGGDRHSYEQYF
size: once; V: TRBV19; D: -; J: TRBJ1-5; DNA: TGTGCCAGTAGTAGGAGGGGTCTATATCAGCCCCAGCATTTT; CDR3: CASSRRGLYQPQHF
size: -; V: TRBV11-2; D: -; J: TRBJ2-2; DNA: TGTGCCAGCAGCGGCGGCACCGGGGAGCTGTTTTTT; CDR3: CASSGGTGELFF
size: -; V: TRBV19; D: TRBD2; J: TRBJ2-3; DNA: TGTGCCAGTAGTCAGTTCCTAAGACTAGCGGGGGGGGCAGATACGCAGTATTTT; CDR3: CASSQFLRLAGGADTQYF
size: -; V: TRBV2; D: -; J: TRBJ1-2; DNA: TGTGCCAGCAGTGATGCGGGGGACCATGGCTACACCTTC; CDR3: CASSDAGDHGYTF
size: once; V: TRBV9; D: -; J: TRBJ2-1; DNA: TGTGCCAGCAGCGTAGCCCCAGGGAATGAGCAGTTCTTC; CDR3: CASSVAPGNEQFF
size: -; V: TRBV6-6; D: -; J: TRBJ1-5; DNA: TGTGCCAGCAGTTACGATGGGCAGGGAGGGCTTCAGCCCCAGCATTTT; CDR3: CASSYDGQGGLQPQHF
size: -; V: TRBV5-1; D: TRBD2; J: TRBJ2-3; DNA: TGCGCCAGCAGCGTGGGACTAGCGGGTCCTAGCACAGATACGCAGTATTTT; CDR3: CASSVGLAGPSTDTQYF
size: -; V: TRBV5-6; D: -; J: TRBJ2-7; DNA: TGTGCCAGCAGCTTGGCTTCGGGTAGCTCCTACGAGCAGTACTTC; CDR3: CASSLASGSSYEQYF
size: once; V: TRBV7-6; D: -; J: TRBJ2-7; DNA: TGTGCCAGCAGCTTAGCCGCACCCGGCGAGCAGTACTTC; CDR3: CASSLAAPGEQYF
size: -; V: TRBV5-4; D: -; J: TRBJ1-5; DNA: TGTGCCAGCAGCTCCGATCCAGGAAATCAGCCCCAGCATTTT; CDR3: CASSSDPGNQPQHF
size: -; V: TRBV4-2; D: TRBD1; J: TRBJ1-1; DNA: TGTGCCAGCAGCCAGGACAGGAGTCTGAACACTGAAGCTTTCTTT; CDR3: CASSQDRSLNTEAFF
size: few; V: TRBV9; D: TRBD1; J: TRBJ2-5; DNA: TGTGCCAGCAGCGTACAGGGGGCCGCGGAGACCCAGTACTTC; CDR3: CASSVQGAAETQYF
size: -; V: TRBV27; D: -; J: TRBJ2-7; DNA: -; CDR3: CASSLVGFGQGAKYF
size: -; V: TRBV5-4; D: TRBD2; J: TRBJ2-1; DNA: TGTGCCAGCAGCTTGGGTGGTAGCGGGGGGCGGAATGAGCAGTTCTTC; CDR3: CASSLGGSGGRNEQFF
size: once; V: TRBV19; D: TRBD2; J: TRBJ2-3; DNA: TGTGCCAGTAGTATAGCCTCCGGGGGGAACACGCAGTATTTT; CDR3: CASSIASGGNTQYF
size: -; V: TRBV5-4; D: -; J: TRBJ2-5; DNA: TGTGCCAGCAGCTTGAGGGATCTTTTACAAGAGACCCAGTACTTC; CDR3: CASSLRDLLQETQYF
size: -; V: TRBV4-3; D: -; J: TRBJ2-6; DNA: TGCGCCAGCAGCCAATTCCGGCTCGACGTCCTGACTTTC; CDR3: CASSQFRLDVLTF
size: -; V: TRBV13; D: -; J: TRBJ1-4; DNA: TGTGCCAGCAGCTTAAGGGGAGCTAATGAAAAACTGTTTTTT; CDR3: CASSLRGANEKLFF
size: -; V: TRBV30; D: TRBD1; J: TRBJ1-1; DNA: TGTGCCTGTCACAGGGGGGGAACTGAAGCTTTCTTT; CDR3: CACHRGGTEAFF
size: once; V: TRBV19; D: -; J: TRBJ2-1; DNA: TGTGCCAGTAGGGGTTTTACGGGTAGCTCCTACAATGAGCAGTTCTTC; CDR3: CASRGFTGSSYNEQFF
size: -; V: TRBV5-1; D: -; J: TRBJ2-5; DNA: TGCGCCAGCAGCTTGGCCAACTCAAAGTCTGACCTGTACTTC; CDR3: CASSLANSKSDLYF
size: -; V: TRBV6-5; D: -; J: TRBJ1-6; DNA: TGTGCCAGCAGTTGGGGGACAAGAAATTCACCCCTCCACTTT; CDR3: CASSWGTRNSPLHF
size: once; V: TRBV27; D: -; J: TRBJ1-4; DNA: TGTGCCAGCAGTTTAGGCAGCGGGGCAACTAATGAAAAACTGTTTTTT; CDR3: CASSLGSGATNEKLFF
size: -; V: TRBV6-1; D: -; J: TRBJ2-7; DNA: TGTGCCAGCAGTGATTCACTCTACGAGCAGTACTTC; CDR3: CASSDSLYEQYF